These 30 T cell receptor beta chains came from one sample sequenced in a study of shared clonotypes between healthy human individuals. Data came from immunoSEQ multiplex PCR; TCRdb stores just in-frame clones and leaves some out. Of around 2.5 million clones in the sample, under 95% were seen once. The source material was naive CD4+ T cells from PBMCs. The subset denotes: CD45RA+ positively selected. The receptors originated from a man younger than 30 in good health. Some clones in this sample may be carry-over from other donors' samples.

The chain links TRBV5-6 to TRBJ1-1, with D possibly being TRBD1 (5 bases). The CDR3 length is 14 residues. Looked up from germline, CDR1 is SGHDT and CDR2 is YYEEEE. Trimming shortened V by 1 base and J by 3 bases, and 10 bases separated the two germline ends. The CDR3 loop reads CASSLIGGYTEAFF. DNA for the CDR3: TGTGCCAGCAGCTTGATTGGGGGATACACTGAAGCTTTCTTT.

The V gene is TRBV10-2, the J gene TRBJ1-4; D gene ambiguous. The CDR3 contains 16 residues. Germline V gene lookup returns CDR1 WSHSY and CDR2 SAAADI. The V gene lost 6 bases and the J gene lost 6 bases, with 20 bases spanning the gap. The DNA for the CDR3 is TGCGCCAGCAGACAAATAACCGGGAACGAGGATGAAAAACTGTTTTTT. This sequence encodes CASRQITGNEDEKLFF.

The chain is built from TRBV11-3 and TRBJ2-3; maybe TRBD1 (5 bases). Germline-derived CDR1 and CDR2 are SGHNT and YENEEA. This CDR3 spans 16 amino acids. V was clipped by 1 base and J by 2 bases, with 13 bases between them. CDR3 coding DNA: TGTGCCAGCAGCTTAGTACCTCAGGGCCCCACAGATACGCAGTATTTT. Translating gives CASSLVPQGPTDTQYF.

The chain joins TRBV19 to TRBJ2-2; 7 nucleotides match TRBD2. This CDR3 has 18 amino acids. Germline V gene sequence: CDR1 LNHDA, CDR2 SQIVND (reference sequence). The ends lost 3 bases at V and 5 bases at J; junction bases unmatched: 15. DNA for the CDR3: TGTGCCAGTAGTATTGGTTTAAAGGGAGGGCCGTGGACCGGGGAGCTGTTTTTT. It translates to CASSIGLKGGPWTGELFF.

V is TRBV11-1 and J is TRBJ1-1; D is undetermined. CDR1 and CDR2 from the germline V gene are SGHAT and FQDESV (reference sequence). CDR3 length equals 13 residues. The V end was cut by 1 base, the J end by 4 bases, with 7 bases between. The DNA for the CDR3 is TGTGCCAGCAGCTTAGGAAAGGGCACTGAAGCTTTCTTT. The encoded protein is CASSLGKGTEAFF.

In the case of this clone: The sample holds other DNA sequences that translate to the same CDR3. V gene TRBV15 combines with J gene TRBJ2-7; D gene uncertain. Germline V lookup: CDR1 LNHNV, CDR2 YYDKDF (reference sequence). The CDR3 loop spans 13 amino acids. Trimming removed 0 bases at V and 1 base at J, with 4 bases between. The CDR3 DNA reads TGTGCCACCAGCAGAGATAAGTCCTACGAGCAGTACTTC. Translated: CATSRDKSYEQYF.

The CDR3 loop reads CSVRPTHNEQFF. The DNA for the CDR3 is TGCAGCGTTCGACCAACCCACAATGAGCAGTTCTTC. The chain links TRBV29-1 to TRBJ2-1; D gene uncertain. The CDR3 has 12 residues. Germline values: CDR1 SQVTM, CDR2 ANQGSEA. Trimming shortened V by 5 bases and J by 5 bases, and 10 bases separated the two germline ends.

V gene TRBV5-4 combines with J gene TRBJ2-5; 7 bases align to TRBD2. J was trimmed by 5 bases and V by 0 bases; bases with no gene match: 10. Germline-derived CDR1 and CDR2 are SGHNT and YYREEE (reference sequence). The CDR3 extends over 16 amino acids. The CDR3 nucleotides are TGTGCCAGCAGCTTGGCCCCAGCGGGAATGGAGGAGACCCAGTACTTC. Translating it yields CASSLAPAGMEETQYF.

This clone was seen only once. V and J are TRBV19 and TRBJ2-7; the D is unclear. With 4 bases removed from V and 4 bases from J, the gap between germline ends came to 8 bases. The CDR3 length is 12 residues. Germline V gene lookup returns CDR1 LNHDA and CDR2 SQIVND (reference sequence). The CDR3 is CASSTRTYEQYF. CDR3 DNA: TGTGCCAGTAGTACCCGGACGTACGAGCAGTACTTC.

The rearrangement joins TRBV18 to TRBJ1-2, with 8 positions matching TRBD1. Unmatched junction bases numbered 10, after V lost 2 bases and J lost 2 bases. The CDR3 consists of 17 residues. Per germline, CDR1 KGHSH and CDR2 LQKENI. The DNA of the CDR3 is TGTGCCAGCTCACCAAGTTTTTTGACAGGGGCCAACTATGGCTACACCTTC. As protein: CASSPSFLTGANYGYTF.

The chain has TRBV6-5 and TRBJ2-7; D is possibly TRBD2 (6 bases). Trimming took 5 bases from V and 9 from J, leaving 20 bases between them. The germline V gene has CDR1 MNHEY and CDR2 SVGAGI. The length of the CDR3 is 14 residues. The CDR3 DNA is TGTGCCAGCAGTAATAGCGGATCGAGTTCCCGGCAGTACTTC. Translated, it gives CASSNSGSSSRQYF.

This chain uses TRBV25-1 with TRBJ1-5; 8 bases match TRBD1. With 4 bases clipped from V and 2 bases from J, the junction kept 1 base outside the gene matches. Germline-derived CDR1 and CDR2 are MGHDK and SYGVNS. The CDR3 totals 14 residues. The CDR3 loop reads CASSVGQGNQPQHF. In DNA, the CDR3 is TGTGCCAGCAGTGTGGGACAGGGCAATCAGCCCCAGCATTTT.

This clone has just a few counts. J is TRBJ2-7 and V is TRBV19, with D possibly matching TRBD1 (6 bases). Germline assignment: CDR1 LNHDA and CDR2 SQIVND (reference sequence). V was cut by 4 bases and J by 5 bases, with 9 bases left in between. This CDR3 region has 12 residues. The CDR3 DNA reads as TGTGCCAGTAGTAGTACAGGGAACGAGCAGTACTTC. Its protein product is CASSSTGNEQYF.

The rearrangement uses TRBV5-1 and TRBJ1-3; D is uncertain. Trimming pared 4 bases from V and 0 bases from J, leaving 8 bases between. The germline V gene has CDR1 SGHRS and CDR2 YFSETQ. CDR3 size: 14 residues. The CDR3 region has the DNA TGCGCCAGCAGCATGGACCTCTCTGGAAACACCATATATTTT. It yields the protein CASSMDLSGNTIYF.

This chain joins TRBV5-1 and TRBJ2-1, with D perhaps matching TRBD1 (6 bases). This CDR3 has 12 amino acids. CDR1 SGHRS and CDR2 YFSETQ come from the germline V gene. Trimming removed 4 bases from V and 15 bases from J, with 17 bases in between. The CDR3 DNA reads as TGCGCCAGCAGCCCGGAGGACAGTAGGCGGTTCTTC. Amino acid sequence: CASSPEDSRRFF. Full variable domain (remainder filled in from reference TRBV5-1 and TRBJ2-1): KAGVTQTPRYLIKTRGQQVTLSCSPISGHRSVSWYQQTPGQGLQFLFEYFSETQRNKGNFPGRFSGRQFSNSRSEMNVSTLELGDSALYLCASSPEDSRRFFGPGTRLTVL.

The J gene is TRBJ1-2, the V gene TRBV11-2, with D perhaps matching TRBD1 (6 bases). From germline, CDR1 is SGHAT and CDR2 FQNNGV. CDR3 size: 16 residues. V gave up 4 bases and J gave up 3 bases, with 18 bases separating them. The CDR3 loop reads CASSSYGTPTDYGYTF. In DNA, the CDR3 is TGTGCCAGCAGCTCATACGGGACACCGACCGACTATGGCTACACCTTC.

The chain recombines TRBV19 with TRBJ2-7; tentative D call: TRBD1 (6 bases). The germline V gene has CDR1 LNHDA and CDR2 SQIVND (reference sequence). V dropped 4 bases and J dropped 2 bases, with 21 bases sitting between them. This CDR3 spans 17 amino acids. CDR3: CASSTRTGTGKPYEQYF. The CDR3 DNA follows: TGTGCCAGTAGTACCCGTACAGGGACGGGAAAGCCCTACGAGCAGTACTTC.

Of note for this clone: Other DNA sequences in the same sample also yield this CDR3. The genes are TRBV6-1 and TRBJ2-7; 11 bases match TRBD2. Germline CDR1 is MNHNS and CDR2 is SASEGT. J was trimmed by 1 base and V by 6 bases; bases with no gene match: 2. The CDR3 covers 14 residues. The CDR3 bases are TGTGCCAGCAGCAGACTAGCGGGATCCTACGAGCAGTACTTC. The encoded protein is CASSRLAGSYEQYF.

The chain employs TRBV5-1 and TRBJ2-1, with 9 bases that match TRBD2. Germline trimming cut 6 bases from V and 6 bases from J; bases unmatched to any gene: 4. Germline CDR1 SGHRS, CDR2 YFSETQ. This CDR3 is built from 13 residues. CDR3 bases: TGCGCCAGCAAACTAGCGGGTGCCAATGAGCAGTTCTTC. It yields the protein CASKLAGANEQFF.

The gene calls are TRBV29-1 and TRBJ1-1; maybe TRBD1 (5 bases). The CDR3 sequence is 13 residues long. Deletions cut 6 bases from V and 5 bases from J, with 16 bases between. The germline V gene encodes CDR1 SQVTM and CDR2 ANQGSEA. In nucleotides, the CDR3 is TGCAGCGTGGGGACCCTGTTAACAACTGAAGCTTTCTTT. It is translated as CSVGTLLTTEAFF.

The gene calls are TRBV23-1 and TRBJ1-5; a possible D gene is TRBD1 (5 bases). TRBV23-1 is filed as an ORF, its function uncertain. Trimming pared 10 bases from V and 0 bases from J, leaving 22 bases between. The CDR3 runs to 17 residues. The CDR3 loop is CATSTAAASYSNQPQHF. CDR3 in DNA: TGCGCCACGTCGACAGCCGCCGCTTCCTATAGCAATCAGCCCCAGCATTTT.

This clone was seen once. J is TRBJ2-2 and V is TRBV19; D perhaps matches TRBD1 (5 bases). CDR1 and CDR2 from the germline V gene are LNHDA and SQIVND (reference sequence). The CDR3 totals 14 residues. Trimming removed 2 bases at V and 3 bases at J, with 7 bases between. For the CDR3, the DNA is TGTGCCAGTAGTATACAGGGATACACCGGGGAGCTGTTTTTT. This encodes CASSIQGYTGELFF. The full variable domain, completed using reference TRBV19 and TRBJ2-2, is DGGITQSPKYLFRKEGQNVTLSCEQNLNHDAMYWYRQDPGQGLRLIYYSQIVNDFQKGDIAEGYSVSREKKESFPLTVTSAQKNPTAFYLCASSIQGYTGELFFGEGSRLTVL.

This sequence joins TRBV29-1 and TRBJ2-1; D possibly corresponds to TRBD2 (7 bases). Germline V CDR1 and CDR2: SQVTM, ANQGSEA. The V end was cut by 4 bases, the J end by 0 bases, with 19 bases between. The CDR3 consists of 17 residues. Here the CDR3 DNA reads TGCAGCGTTGGGCCCCGGGGGGCGGCTGCCTCCTACAATGAGCAGTTCTTC. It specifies CSVGPRGAAASYNEQFF.

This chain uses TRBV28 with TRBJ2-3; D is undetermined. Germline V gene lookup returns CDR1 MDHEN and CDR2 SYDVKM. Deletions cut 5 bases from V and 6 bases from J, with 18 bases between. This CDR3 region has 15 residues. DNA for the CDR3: TGTGCCAGCAGTGGGATTGGGTCTCCGAGGGATACGCAGTATTTT. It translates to CASSGIGSPRDTQYF.

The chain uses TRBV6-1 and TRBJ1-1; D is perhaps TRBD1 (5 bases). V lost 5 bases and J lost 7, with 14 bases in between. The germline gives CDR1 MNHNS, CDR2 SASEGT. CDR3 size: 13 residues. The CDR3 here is CASSPGRTNEAFF. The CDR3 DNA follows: TGTGCCAGCAGTCCTGGAAGGACAAATGAAGCTTTCTTT.

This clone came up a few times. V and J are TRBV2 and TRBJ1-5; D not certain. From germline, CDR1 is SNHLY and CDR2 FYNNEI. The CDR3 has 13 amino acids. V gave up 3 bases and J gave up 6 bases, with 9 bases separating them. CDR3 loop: CASSETLVQPQHF. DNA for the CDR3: TGTGCCAGCAGTGAGACCCTCGTTCAGCCCCAGCATTTT. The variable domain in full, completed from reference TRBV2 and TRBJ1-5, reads EPEVTQTPSHQVTQMGQEVILRCVPISNHLYFYWYRQILGQKVEFLVSFYNNEISEKSEIFDDQFSVERPDGSNFTLKIRSTKLEDSAMYFCASSETLVQPQHFGDGTRLSIL.

The CDR3 DNA follows: TGCGCCAGCAGCTTGGGGGACAGGGGAAGTGCTGGGACCTTC. This gives the protein CASSLGDRGSAGTF. V usage is TRBV5-1 and J usage is TRBJ1-2, with TRBD1 identical over 10 bases. The CDR3 runs to 14 residues. Trimming took 0 bases from V and 14 from J; bases not matched to a gene: 10. CDR1 SGHRS and CDR2 YFSETQ come from the germline V gene.

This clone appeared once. The CDR3 reads CATSRDPRRAGELFF. The CDR3, as DNA: TGTGCCACCAGCAGAGATCCAAGGAGGGCCGGGGAGCTGTTTTTT. The chain links TRBV15 to TRBJ2-2; tentative D call: TRBD2 (6 bases). The CDR3 length is 15 residues. Germline CDR1 and CDR2: LNHNV and YYDKDF (reference sequence). Deletions cut 0 bases from V and 6 bases from J, with 11 bases between.

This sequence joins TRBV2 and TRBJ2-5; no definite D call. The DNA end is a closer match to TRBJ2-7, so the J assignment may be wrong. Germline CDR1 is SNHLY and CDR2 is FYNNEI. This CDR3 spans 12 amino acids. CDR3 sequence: CASSEGPYEQYF. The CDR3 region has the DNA TGTGCCAGCAGTGAGGGTCCCTACGAGCAGTACTTC.

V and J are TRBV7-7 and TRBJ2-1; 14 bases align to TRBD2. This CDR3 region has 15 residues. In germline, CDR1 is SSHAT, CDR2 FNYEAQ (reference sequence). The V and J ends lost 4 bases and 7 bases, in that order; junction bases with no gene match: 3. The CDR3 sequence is CASSSGTSGRNEQFF. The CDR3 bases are TGTGCCAGCAGCTCCGGGACTAGCGGGAGAAATGAGCAGTTCTTC.